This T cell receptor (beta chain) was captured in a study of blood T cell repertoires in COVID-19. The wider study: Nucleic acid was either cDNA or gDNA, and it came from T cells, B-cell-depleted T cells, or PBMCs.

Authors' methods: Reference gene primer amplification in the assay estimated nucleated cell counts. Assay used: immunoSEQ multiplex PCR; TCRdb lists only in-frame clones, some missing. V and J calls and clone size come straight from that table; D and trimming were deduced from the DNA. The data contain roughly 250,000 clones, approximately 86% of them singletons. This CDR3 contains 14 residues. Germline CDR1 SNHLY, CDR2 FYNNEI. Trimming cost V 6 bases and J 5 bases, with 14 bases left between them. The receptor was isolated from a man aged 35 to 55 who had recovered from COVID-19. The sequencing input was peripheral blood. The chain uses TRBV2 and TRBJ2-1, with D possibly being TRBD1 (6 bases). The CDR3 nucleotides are TGTGCCAGCAGGGGGGCCAGGGGTGACAATGAGCAGTTCTTC. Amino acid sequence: CASRGARGDNEQFF. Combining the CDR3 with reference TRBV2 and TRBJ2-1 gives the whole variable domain EPEVTQTPSHQVTQMGQEVILRCVPISNHLYFYWYRQILGQKVEFLVSFYNNEISEKSEIFDDQFSVERPDGSNFTLKIRSTKLEDSAMYFCASRGARGDNEQFFGPGTRLTVL.